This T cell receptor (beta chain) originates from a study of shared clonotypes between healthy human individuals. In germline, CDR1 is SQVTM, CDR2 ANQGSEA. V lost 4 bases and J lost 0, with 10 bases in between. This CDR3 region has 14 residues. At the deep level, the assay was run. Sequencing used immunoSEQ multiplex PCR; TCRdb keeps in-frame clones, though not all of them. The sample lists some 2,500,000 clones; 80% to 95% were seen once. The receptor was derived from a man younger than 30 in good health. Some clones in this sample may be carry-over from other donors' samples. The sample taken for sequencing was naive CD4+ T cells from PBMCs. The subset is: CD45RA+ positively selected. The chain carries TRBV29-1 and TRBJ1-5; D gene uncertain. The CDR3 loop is CSVGQAGSNQPQHF. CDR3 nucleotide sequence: TGCAGCGTTGGCCAGGCCGGTAGCAATCAGCCCCAGCATTTT.